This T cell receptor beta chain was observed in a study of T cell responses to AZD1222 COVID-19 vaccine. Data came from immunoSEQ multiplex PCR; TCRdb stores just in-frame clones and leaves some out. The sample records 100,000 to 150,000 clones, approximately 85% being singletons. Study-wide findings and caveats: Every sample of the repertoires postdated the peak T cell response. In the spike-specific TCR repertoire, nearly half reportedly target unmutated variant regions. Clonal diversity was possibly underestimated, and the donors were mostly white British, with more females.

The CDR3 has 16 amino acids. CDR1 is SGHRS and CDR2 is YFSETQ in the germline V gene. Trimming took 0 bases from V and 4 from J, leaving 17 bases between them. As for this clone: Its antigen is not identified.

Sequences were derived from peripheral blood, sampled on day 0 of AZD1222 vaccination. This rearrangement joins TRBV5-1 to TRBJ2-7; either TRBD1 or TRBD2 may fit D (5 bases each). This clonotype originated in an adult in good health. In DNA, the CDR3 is TGCGCCAGCAGCTTGGGTCGTCTAGTCAGGGAGTACGAGCAGTACTTC. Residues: CASSLGRLVREYEQYF.